Following are 20 T cell receptor beta chains from one sample sequenced in a study of naive and memory T cell subsets. No cognate antigen is known for these TCRs. Both TRBC1 and TRBC2 were covered by a beta constant-region primer of two equimolar oligonucleotides. Ligated cDNA was amplified by four rounds of PCR with nested alpha and beta constant-region primers and SP2. From the UMI-ligation and nested PCR reads, TCRdb called clonotypes with MiXCR, one entry per CDR3 protein. The table has about 90,000 distinct CDR3 sequences, roughly 10% seen once. Study-wide findings and caveats: Naive repertoires, especially CD8, held a few larger clonotypes, possibly memory cells re-expressing CD45RA.

Material for sequencing was naive CD4+ T cells from blood. Source of these receptors: a human donor in good health.

This chain uses TRBV6-5 with TRBJ1-1; TRBD1 aligns across 8 bases. Unmatched junction bases numbered 16, after V lost 10 bases and J lost 0 bases. The CDR3 has 17 amino acids. Germline CDR1 reads MNHEY; CDR2 reads SVGAGI. The CDR3 protein is CATKWARDRPMNTEAFF. CDR3 nucleotides: TGTGCCACCAAATGGGCTCGGGACAGGCCAATGAACACTGAAGCTTTCTTT.

The chain couples TRBV11-1 to TRBJ2-3, with 7 bases matching TRBD2. Germline V CDR1 and CDR2: SGHAT, FQDESV (reference sequence). This CDR3 comprises 15 residues. Unmatched junction bases numbered 9, after V lost 4 bases and J lost 5 bases. CDR3 region: CASSYDWTSEDTQYF. The DNA of the CDR3 is TGTGCCAGCAGCTACGACTGGACTAGTGAAGATACGCAGTATTTT.

This clonotype was observed many times. The chain uses TRBV28 and TRBJ2-7, with 9 bases aligning to TRBD1. Germline V lookup: CDR1 MDHEN, CDR2 SYDVKM. There are 13 residues in the CDR3. Trimming cost V 10 bases and J 1 base; bases outside gene matches: 5. CDR3 DNA sequence: TGTGCCATCCGGACAGGGGTATCCTACGAGCAGTACTTC. Translation: CAIRTGVSYEQYF.

This clonotype was recorded at least ten times. The chain couples TRBV6-1 to TRBJ2-3; no firm D call. This CDR3 region has 13 residues. Trimming left V 6 bases short and J 7 bases short, with 14 bases between. Germline CDR1 is MNHNS and CDR2 is SASEGT. CDR3 in amino acids: CASRDPASHTQYF. CDR3 bases: TGTGCCAGCAGGGACCCCGCGTCCCATACGCAGTATTTT.

This clonotype was seen only once. The V call is TRBV7-9, the J call TRBJ2-7; D is possibly TRBD2 (5 bases). The V and J ends lost 5 bases and 0 bases respectively, with 14 bases between them. This CDR3 comprises 15 residues. In germline, CDR1 is SEHNR, CDR2 FQNEAQ (reference sequence). The CDR3 is CASSSSGVSSYEQYF. The CDR3 nucleotides read TGTGCCAGCAGCAGCAGCGGAGTCAGCTCCTACGAGCAGTACTTC.

This clonotype was seen a handful of times. V usage is TRBV6-1 and J usage is TRBJ1-1; tentative D call: TRBD1 (5 bases). Trimming stripped 2 bases from V and 2 bases from J, with 15 bases between. Germline CDR1 reads MNHNS; CDR2 reads SASEGT. The CDR3 sequence is 16 residues long. This chain's CDR3 is CASSEFMGLSNTEAFF. CDR3 nucleotides: TGTGCCAGCAGTGAATTTATGGGGCTTAGTAACACTGAAGCTTTCTTT.

The DNA of the CDR3 is TGTGCCAGCAGTTTAGTTACTTATGGCTACACCTTC. Its protein product is CASSLVTYGYTF. The chain has TRBV12-3 or TRBV12-4 and TRBJ1-2, with unresolved D. The length of the CDR3 is 12 residues. Between the trimmed V and J ends, which lost 1 base and 5 bases, there was a span of 5 bases.

This clonotype showed up just a few times. The V call is TRBV7-2, the J call TRBJ2-7; D gene unclear. V was shortened by 5 bases and J by 7 bases, with 21 bases between the two germline ends. CDR3 length: 15 residues. In germline, CDR1 is SGHTA, CDR2 FQGNSA. CDR3 residues: CASSHLTGGMGEQYF. The CDR3 DNA is TGTGCCAGCAGCCACCTCACGGGTGGGATGGGGGAGCAGTACTTC.

This clonotype was counted a few times. The rearrangement links TRBV5-5 to TRBJ2-7; tentatively, D is TRBD1 (6 bases). Germline V lookup: CDR1 SGHKS, CDR2 YYEKEE (reference sequence). V was clipped by 0 bases and J by 2 bases, with 9 bases between them. This CDR3 spans 14 amino acids. The CDR3 is CASSLEWTAYEQYF. The CDR3 coding sequence is TGTGCCAGCAGCTTGGAGTGGACAGCCTACGAGCAGTACTTC.

Only one count was recorded for this clonotype. The chain combines TRBV11-1 with TRBJ1-1; D is unresolved. CDR3 length: 12 residues. CDR1 is SGHAT and CDR2 is FQDESV in the germline V gene (reference sequence). Trimming left V 1 base short and J 7 bases short, with 7 bases between. DNA for the CDR3: TGTGCCAGCAGCTTAGAGGGATATGAAGCTTTCTTT. Protein product: CASSLEGYEAFF.

V usage is TRBV29-1 and J usage is TRBJ2-1, with 7 bases lining up with TRBD2. The junction had 6 bases not matched to a gene; V was cut back by 4 bases and J by 0 bases. This CDR3 has 15 residues. Looked up from germline, CDR1 is SQVTM and CDR2 is ANQGSEA. The CDR3 bases are TGCAGCGTTGCACAGCGGGGTAGCTCCTACAATGAGCAGTTCTTC. Encoded protein: CSVAQRGSSYNEQFF.

The CDR3 region is CSVVGNAEAFF. For the CDR3, the DNA is TGCAGCGTAGTAGGGAATGCTGAAGCTTTCTTT. The chain has TRBV29-1 and TRBJ1-1; unclear D gene. V dropped 6 bases and J dropped 6 bases, with 11 bases sitting between them. The CDR3 runs to 11 residues. The V gene's germline CDR1 is SQVTM and CDR2 ANQGSEA.

This clonotype has just a few counts. DNA for the CDR3: TGTGCCAGCCACAGGGATAGCAATCAGCCCCAGCATTTT. Protein product: CASHRDSNQPQHF. The V call is TRBV2, the J call TRBJ1-5; possible D gene TRBD1, 6 bases. V lost 8 bases to trimming and J lost 0 bases, with 8 bases between them. CDR3 length equals 13 residues. Germline V gene sequence: CDR1 SNHLY, CDR2 FYNNEI.

This clonotype was observed a few times. The chain employs TRBV2 and TRBJ2-1, with D possibly TRBD1 on 6 matching bases. CDR1 is SNHLY, CDR2 FYNNEI, per germline. The V gene lost 4 bases and the J gene lost 0 bases, with 16 bases spanning the gap. The CDR3 is 17 amino acids. CDR3 coding DNA: TGTGCCAGCAGTGGGAAAGGACAGACGGGCTCCTACAATGAGCAGTTCTTC. Translating gives CASSGKGQTGSYNEQFF.

Only a few counts were recorded for this clonotype. The chain couples TRBV6-2 or TRBV6-3 to TRBJ1-5; D not certain. In germline, CDR1 is MNHEY, CDR2 SVGEGT. The CDR3 loop spans 15 amino acids. The ends were cut back, 6 bases at V and 0 bases at J, with 12 bases in the middle. The CDR3 DNA follows: TGTGCCAGCAGCCCCCAGGCGGCTAGCAATCAGCCCCAGCATTTT. It translates to CASSPQAASNQPQHF.

The chain carries TRBV19 and TRBJ1-6; no clear D gene. From germline, CDR1 is LNHDA and CDR2 SQIVND (reference sequence). This CDR3 has 16 residues. Trimming took off 5 bases at V and 5 bases at J, with 16 bases between the two ends. DNA for the CDR3: TGTGCCAGTAGTTTGCAGGCGGTTGGGAATAATTCACCCCTCCACTTT. Translated, it gives CASSLQAVGNNSPLHF. Full variable domain (missing parts from reference TRBV19 and TRBJ1-6): DGGITQSPKYLFRKEGQNVTLSCEQNLNHDAMYWYRQDPGQGLRLIYYSQIVNDFQKGDIAEGYSVSREKKESFPLTVTSAQKNPTAFYLCASSLQAVGNNSPLHFGNGTRLTVT.

This clonotype was counted many times. The rearrangement joins TRBV11-2 to TRBJ2-1; a weak D match, TRBD2 (5 bases). V was shortened by 5 bases and J by 5 bases, with 10 bases between the two germline ends. The CDR3 contains 13 residues. The V gene's germline CDR1 is SGHAT and CDR2 FQNNGV. The CDR3 reads CASSLQRNNEQFF. The CDR3 bases are TGTGCCAGCAGCCTCCAGCGGAACAATGAGCAGTTCTTC. The full variable domain, completed using reference TRBV11-2 and TRBJ2-1, is EAGVAQSPRYKIIEKRQSVAFWCNPISGHATLYWYQQILGQGPKLLIQFQNNGVVDDSQLPKDRFSAERLKGVDSTLKIQPAKLEDSAVYLCASSLQRNNEQFFGPGTRLTVL.

In its sample, this clonotype was seen many times. The V gene is TRBV11-2, the J gene TRBJ2-5, with 8 bases identical to TRBD1. This CDR3 is 16 amino acids long. The trim removed 1 base at V and 3 bases at J, leaving 7 bases unmatched. In germline, CDR1 is SGHAT, CDR2 FQNNGV. In DNA form, the CDR3 reads TGTGCCAGCAGCTTAGTAACAGGGGGAGAGAAAGAGACCCAGTACTTC. Amino acids: CASSLVTGGEKETQYF.

The chain carries TRBV2 and TRBJ2-5, with D uncertain. This CDR3 contains 14 residues. In germline, CDR1 is SNHLY, CDR2 FYNNEI. V lost 10 bases and J 1 base, leaving 16 bases between the germline ends. The CDR3 region has the DNA TGTGCCACCCAGGAAAGCCATATCCAAGAGACCCAGTACTTC. Translating it yields CATQESHIQETQYF.

This clonotype was seen ten or more times. The rearrangement joins TRBV7-2 to TRBJ1-2; D might be TRBD1 (6 bases). The ends were cut back, 3 bases at V and 4 bases at J, with 15 bases in the middle. Germline-derived CDR1 and CDR2 are SGHTA and FQGNSA. The CDR3 runs 15 residues. The CDR3 sequence: CASSLKLTGTYGYTF. In nucleotides, the CDR3 is TGTGCCAGCAGCTTGAAACTGACAGGAACCTATGGCTACACCTTC.